This T cell receptor (beta chain) was profiled in a study of post-analysis software for immune sequencing data. CDR1 GTSNPN and CDR2 SVGIG come from the germline V gene (reference sequence). V shed 2 bases and J 8 bases; nucleotides not matched to a gene: 11. This CDR3 is built from 15 residues. Researchers reported that TCR beta cDNA libraries carried unique molecular identifiers. The yield from approximately 1 to 10 million T cells was around 500,000 cDNA molecules in total. MiXCR, applied by TCRdb to the PCR reads, yields one record per CDR3 protein. This table holds about 560,000 distinct CDR3 sequences, about 40% found once. A few counts support this clonotype. As yet, its antigen is unknown. The study, taken as a whole, reports: Patients with multiple sclerosis recorded significantly lower normalized Chao1 diversity than controls, the study found. Included in a set of roughly five TRBV segments more frequent in patients than controls were TRBV5-6, TRBV5-1 and TRBV20-1.

Sequenced sample: blood. V gene TRBV30 combines with J gene TRBJ2-1, with TRBD2 matching over 8 bases. This TCR derives from a girl aged 5-17 years with multiple sclerosis. CDR3 nucleotides: TGTGCCTGGAGTCCTGGACTAGCAGATATCGATGAGCAGTTCTTC. Its protein is CAWSPGLADIDEQFF.